This T cell receptor beta chain was captured by sequencing in a study of cytomegalovirus exposure and HLA in healthy donors. The PCR used 60 Vbeta and 13 Jbeta primers. Data came from immunoSEQ multiplex PCR; TCRdb stores just in-frame clones and leaves some out. The sample has roughly 190,000 clones, around three quarters seen once. This CDR3 has 15 residues. V lost 4 bases and J lost 2; bases outside the gene matches: 5. Germline lookup yields CDR1 MNHEY and CDR2 SMNVEV (reference sequence). Sequenced: PBMCs. The chain is built from TRBV27 and TRBJ2-1; 7 bases align to TRBD1. The receptor was derived from a woman in her 50s in good health and CMV-seronegative. The CDR3, as DNA: TGTGCCAGCAGTTCCCCGGGACAGCCCTACAATGAGCAGTTCTTC. It translates to CASSSPGQPYNEQFF.